This T cell receptor beta chain was captured by sequencing in a study of cytomegalovirus exposure and HLA in healthy donors. Researchers ran the PCR with 60 Vbeta and 13 Jbeta primers. Some clones are missing from TCRdb's copy, which holds only in-frame ones; the method was immunoSEQ multiplex PCR. The data show around 130,000 clones, with around 85% seen just once and approximately 1.1% held by the top ten. CDR3 length: 13 residues. V lost 4 bases, J lost 4 bases, and 8 bases lay in between. From germline, CDR1 is MNHEY and CDR2 SMNVEV (reference sequence). Sequenced sample: PBMCs. This clonotype was sampled from a female donor in good health and CMV-seronegative. V gene TRBV27 combines with J gene TRBJ1-5, with unresolved D. CDR3 in DNA: TGTGCCAGCAGTTGGGCAGCAAATCAGCCCCAGCATTTT. Its protein is CASSWAANQPQHF.